The clone carrying this TCR beta chain occurred a few times. The study amplified TCR beta CDR3 regions using RNA transcripts. Amplification began with first-round RT-PCR using HTBI primers, then second-round multiplex PCR was performed. Using its own MiXCR run on the multiplex PCR reads, TCRdb lists one record per CDR3 protein. The sample lists 600,000 to 700,000 distinct CDR3 sequences, about two fifths occurring once. The data are from a study of Graves' ophthalmopathy and Graves' hyperthyroidism. The CDR3 spans 15 residues. Unmatched junction bases numbered 4, after V lost 6 bases and J lost 3 bases. Germline V gives CDR1 LGHDT, CDR2 YNNKEL (reference sequence).

Material: peripheral blood. The chain joins TRBV3-1 to TRBJ2-2, with TRBD2 identical over 10 bases. The sequence came from an adult man with Graves' ophthalmopathy. The DNA of the CDR3 is TGTGCCAGCAGTCTAGCGGGAGCTTACACCGGGGAGCTGTTTTTT. Translated: CASSLAGAYTGELFF.